The clone carrying this T cell receptor (beta chain) was recorded at least ten times. As yet, its antigen is unknown. HTBI primers from iRepertoire and Arm-PCR of CDR3 regions yielded the TCR beta libraries. MiXCR, run by TCRdb on the multiplex PCR reads, gives a single entry per CDR3 protein. The sample holds under 450,000 distinct CDR3 sequences; 12% are singletons and the top ten take approximately 20%. The data belong to a study of regulatory T cells in long-lasting Graves disease. Study-level results: Shared public clonotypes totalled a few thousand in persistent patients, compared with 966 in new patients.

Time point here: newly diagnosed GD, antithyroid drugs for less than 3 months. Extracted PBMC RNA gave rise to the TCR library. V shed 5 bases, J shed 2 bases, and the junction held 5 bases outside the gene matches. The length of the CDR3 is 15 residues. Germline CDR1 and CDR2: LGHDT and YNNKEL (reference sequence). This sample also belongs to another study, concerning T cells in Graves' hyperthyroidism and ophthalmopathy. From that report: HTBI primers drove first-round RT-PCR of the TCR CDR3. Blood also showed most of the thyroid clonotypes that were expanded above 0.001.

The input for sequencing was peripheral blood mononuclear cells (PBMCs), taken at new diagnosis, from a patient treated with antithyroid drugs. V usage is TRBV3-1 and J usage is TRBJ2-7, with 11 bases lining up with TRBD2. The TCR sequence derives from a woman between 18 and 29 years old with Graves disease. CDR3 sequence reads: CASSVAGGPAYEQYF. CDR3 nucleotide sequence: TGTGCCAGCAGCGTAGCGGGAGGGCCGGCCTACGAGCAGTACTTC.